This section outlines one T cell receptor (beta chain) sequence together with its context. This clonotype turned up a few times. It lacks a known antigen. There are no base qualities to consult, and no much larger clone falls within one base. These data originate in a study of blood T cells in healthy people across ages (dated by TCRdb to between 2014 and 2017). The study in broad terms: In model experiments, roughly one uniquely barcoded TCR beta cDNA molecule per two T cells was captured by template switching. To track age-related changes in TCR beta repertoire diversity, the study relied on deep sequencing normalized with unique cDNA molecular identifiers. Donors were grouped into four age groups: young (average approximately 15 years), middle-aged (39), aged (around 62) and long-lived (around 82). To avoid experimental bias, donors of different ages were spread randomly across the sequencing lanes. Two additional independent replicas of 1 million unique cDNA reads from the same blood draw were analyzed for two donors (one aged 18 to 29 and one aged 80 or older).

Points the paper makes about the study in general: Observed TCR beta diversity per million T cells fell roughly linearly with age, and a significant reduction was already apparent by age around 44. Donor CMV infection status was unknown, potentially confounding age-related changes in expanded clonotypes. Compared with the aged group, more naive CD4+ T cells, fewer expanded clones and increased TCR diversity were shown by the long-lived group, suggesting age selection. Since profiling was done on bulk unsorted PBMCs, naive and antigen-experienced compartments could not be conclusively compared. Estimates of total diversity based on one million sequenced T cells were considered lower bounds and underestimates. Observed TCR beta diversity correlated strongly with the percentage of naive T cells measured by flow cytometry.

Systemically healthy Caucasian individuals from Russia, roughly 40 in total and aged roughly 6 to 95 years, were included as donors. About 9.8 milliliters of peripheral blood were drawn from each donor into EDTA-treated Vacutainer tubes. Ficoll-Paque density-gradient centrifugation was used to isolate PBMCs, with at least 7 million obtained per sample. Trizol reagent was used to extract total RNA from the PBMCs, yielding at least 5 micrograms per sample. For every donor, flow cytometry on a PBMC aliquot measured the percentage of naive CD45RAhigh/CD27high T cells. CDR1 MGHDK and CDR2 SYGVNS are derived from the germline V gene. The CDR3 contains 14 residues, cysteine and phenylalanine counted. Here the CDR3 DNA is all that survives: 42 bases in frame from base 1. V is reduced by 8 bases and J by 3 bases, leaving a spacing of 17 bases between them. The library was made by 5' RACE. The listed sequencing device is Illumina HiSeq 2500. A second roughly 7 to 11 cycle PCR used a sample-barcoded 5' primer and a J-beta primer mix. A template-switch 5' adaptor carrying 12 random nucleotides introduced a unique molecular identifier onto each TCR beta cDNA molecule. At least 3 million CDR3-containing paired-end reads were obtained from each sample. The Mint cDNA synthesis kit, primed by a TRBC-specific oligonucleotide, was used to synthesize first-strand cDNA from all RNA. Following uracil-DNA glycosylase treatment, all cDNA underwent a first 18-cycle PCR with the universal primers M1SS and BC2_uni_R. The study's own analysis went as follows. Each sample was normalized by randomly selecting 1 million high-quality reads, each carrying a distinct molecular identifier. Reads with shared molecular identifiers were discarded instead of being binned into consensus sequences. MiTCR, set to a Q25 quality threshold and the strictest error-elimination algorithm, was used for CDR3 identification, clonotype clustering and error correction. Lower-bound total TCR beta diversity was estimated with a nonparametric unseen species model using Euler transformation. The public sequencing data were trimmed at Q25 with fastp and processed into clonotypes with MiXCR by TCRdb, which kept only in-frame beta chains. Rows merge per CDR3 protein into single entries with the most common DNA and genes. The V and J calls here are based on TCRdb, not the publication. Counted in this sample were about a million distinct CDR3 sequences; roughly 51% of them appeared once. The leading ten clones occupy around a fifth of the sample.

The receptor chain draws on TRBV25-1 and TRBJ2-7; the D assignment is uncertain and may be TRBD1 or TRBD2, with 5 bases supporting each. This clonotype was obtained from a woman in her fifties or sixties in good health. Material for sequencing was blood. The base sequence is TGTGCCAGCTTCATTCCGGGGCTGAACTACGAGCAGTACTTC. It codes for CASFIPGLNYEQYF.